This T cell receptor beta chain originates from a study of shared clonotypes between healthy human individuals. The study, taken as a whole, reports: Naive CD4 clonotypes overlapped across a handful of donors at about 5.2%.

CDR3 length equals 15 residues. After removal of 6 bases from V and 6 bases from J, the junction contained 9 bases not matched to a gene. Germline CDR1 ENHRY, CDR2 SYGVKD. This clone was observed at least ten times. As yet, its antigen is unknown. Profiling relied on immunoSEQ multiplex PCR, and the TCRdb table lists in-frame clones only, not all of them. Of approximately 98,000 clones detected, around 68% appear once; the ten largest clones hold approximately 24%. The TCR was taken from a woman aged 25-40 years in good health. The rearrangement joins TRBV10-3 to TRBJ1-1; TRBD1 matches 11 bases. Sequenced sample: memory CD8+ T cells sorted from blood. Subset reported: CD45RO+ cells pooled with CCR7-negative TemRA cells. The CDR3 DNA is TGTGCCATCAGGGGAGATGGGACAGGGGGACCTGAAGCTTTCTTT. It codes for CAIRGDGTGGPEAFF.